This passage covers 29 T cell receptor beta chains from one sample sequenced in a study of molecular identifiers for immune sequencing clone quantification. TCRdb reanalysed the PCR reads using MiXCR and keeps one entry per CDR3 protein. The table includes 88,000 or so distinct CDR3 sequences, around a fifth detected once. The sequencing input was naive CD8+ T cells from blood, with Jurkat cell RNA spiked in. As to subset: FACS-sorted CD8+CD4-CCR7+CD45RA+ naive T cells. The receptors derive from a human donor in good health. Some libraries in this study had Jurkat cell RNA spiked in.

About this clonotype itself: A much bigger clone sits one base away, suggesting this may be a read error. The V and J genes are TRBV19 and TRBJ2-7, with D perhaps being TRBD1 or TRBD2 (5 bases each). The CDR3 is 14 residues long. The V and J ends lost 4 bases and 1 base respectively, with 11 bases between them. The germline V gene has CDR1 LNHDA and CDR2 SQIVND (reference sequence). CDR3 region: CASSTGPASYEQYF. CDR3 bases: TGTGCCAGTAGTACGGGACCAGCGTCCTACGAGCAGTACTTC.

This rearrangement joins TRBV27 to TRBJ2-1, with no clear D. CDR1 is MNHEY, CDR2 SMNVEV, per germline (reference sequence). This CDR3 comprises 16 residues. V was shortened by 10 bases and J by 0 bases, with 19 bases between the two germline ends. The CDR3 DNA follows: TGTGCCAACAGCCGACTCAGGAGCAGCTCCTACAATGAGCAGTTCTTC. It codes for CANSRLRSSSYNEQFF.

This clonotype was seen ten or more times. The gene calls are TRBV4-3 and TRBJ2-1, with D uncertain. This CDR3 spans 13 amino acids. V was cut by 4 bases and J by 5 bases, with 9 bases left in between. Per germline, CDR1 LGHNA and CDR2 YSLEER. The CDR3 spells CASSPGHNNEQFF. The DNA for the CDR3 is TGCGCCAGCAGCCCAGGTCACAACAATGAGCAGTTCTTC.

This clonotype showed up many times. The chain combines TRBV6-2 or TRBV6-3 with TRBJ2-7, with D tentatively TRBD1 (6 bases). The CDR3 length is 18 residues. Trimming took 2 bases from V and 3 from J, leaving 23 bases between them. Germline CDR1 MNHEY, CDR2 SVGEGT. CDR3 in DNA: TGTGCCAGCAGTTACCCACGCGGGCGAGTGGGGGCCGACTACGAGCAGTACTTC. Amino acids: CASSYPRGRVGADYEQYF.

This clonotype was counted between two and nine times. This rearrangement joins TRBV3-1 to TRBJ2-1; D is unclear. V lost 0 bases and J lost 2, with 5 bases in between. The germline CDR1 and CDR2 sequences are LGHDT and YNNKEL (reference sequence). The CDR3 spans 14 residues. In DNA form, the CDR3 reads TGTGCCAGCAGCCAAGAAGGGCCCTACAATGAGCAGTTCTTC. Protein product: CASSQEGPYNEQFF.

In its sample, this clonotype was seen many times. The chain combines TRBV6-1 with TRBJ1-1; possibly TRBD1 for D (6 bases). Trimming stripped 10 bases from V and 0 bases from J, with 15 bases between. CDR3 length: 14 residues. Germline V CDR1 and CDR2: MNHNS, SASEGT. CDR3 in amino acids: CATRPGHLNTEAFF. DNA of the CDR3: TGTGCCACCCGCCCGGGACACCTGAACACTGAAGCTTTCTTT.

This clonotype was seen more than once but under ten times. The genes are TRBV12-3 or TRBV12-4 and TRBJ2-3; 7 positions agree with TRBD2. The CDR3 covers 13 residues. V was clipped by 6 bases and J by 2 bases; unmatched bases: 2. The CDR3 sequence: CASRGGVTDTQYF. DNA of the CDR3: TGTGCCAGCAGGGGGGGGGTCACAGATACGCAGTATTTT.

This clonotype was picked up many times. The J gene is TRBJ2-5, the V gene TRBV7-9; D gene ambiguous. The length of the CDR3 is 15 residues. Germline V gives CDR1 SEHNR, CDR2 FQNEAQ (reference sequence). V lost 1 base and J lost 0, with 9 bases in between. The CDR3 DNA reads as TGTGCCAGCAGCTTAGGAGTCGTGTACCAAGAGACCCAGTACTTC. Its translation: CASSLGVVYQETQYF.

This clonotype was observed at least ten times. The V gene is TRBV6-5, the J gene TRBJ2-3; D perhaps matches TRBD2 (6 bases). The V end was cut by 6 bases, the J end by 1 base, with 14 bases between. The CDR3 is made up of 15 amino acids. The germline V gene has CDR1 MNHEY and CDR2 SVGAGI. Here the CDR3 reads CASRPSGYGTDTQYF. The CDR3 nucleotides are TGTGCCAGCAGACCCAGCGGGTACGGCACAGATACGCAGTATTTT.

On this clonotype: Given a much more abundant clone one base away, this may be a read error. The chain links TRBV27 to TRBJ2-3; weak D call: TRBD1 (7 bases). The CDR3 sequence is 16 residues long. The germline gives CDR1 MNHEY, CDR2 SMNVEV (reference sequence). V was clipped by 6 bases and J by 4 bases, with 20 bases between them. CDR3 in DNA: TGTGCCAGCAGCCCGCAGGGGGTGGTAGCGGCAGATACGCAGTATTTT. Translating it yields CASSPQGVVAADTQYF.

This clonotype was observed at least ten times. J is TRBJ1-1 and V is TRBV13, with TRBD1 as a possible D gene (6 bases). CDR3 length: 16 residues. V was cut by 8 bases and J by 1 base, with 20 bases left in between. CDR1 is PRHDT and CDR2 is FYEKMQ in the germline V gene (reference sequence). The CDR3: CASGLQGGVRNTEAFF. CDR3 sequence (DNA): TGTGCCAGCGGATTACAGGGAGGGGTTCGGAACACTGAAGCTTTCTTT.

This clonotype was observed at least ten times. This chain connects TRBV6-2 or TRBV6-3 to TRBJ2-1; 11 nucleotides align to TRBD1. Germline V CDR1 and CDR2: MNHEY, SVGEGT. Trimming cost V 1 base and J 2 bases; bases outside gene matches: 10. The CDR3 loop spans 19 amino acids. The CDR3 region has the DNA TGTGCCAGCAGTTACTGGCCGGGACAGGGGGATATTACCTACAATGAGCAGTTCTTC. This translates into CASSYWPGQGDITYNEQFF.

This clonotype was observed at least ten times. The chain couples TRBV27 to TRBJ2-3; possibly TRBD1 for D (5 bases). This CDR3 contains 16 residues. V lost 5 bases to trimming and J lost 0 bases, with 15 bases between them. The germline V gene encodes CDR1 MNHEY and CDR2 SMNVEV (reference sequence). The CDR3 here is CASSGIGQPSTDTQYF. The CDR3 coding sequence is TGTGCCAGCAGTGGCATTGGACAACCTAGCACAGATACGCAGTATTTT.

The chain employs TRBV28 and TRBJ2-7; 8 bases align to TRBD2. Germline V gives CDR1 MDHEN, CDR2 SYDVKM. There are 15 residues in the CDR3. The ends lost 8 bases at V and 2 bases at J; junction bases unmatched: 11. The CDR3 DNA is TGTGCCAGCGCTTCGGGGGGGACACTAACCTACGAGCAGTACTTC. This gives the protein CASASGGTLTYEQYF.

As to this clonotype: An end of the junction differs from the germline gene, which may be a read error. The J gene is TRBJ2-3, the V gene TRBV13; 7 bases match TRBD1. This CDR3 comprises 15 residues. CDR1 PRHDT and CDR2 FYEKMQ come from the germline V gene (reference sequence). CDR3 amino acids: CASSPRGLGTDAQYF. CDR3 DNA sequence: TGTGCCAGCAGCCCGAGGGGGCTTGGCACAGATGCGCAGTATTTT.

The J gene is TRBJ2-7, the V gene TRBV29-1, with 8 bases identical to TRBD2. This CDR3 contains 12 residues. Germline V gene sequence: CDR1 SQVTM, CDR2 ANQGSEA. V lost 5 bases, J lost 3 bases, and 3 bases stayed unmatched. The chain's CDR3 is CSVRGGGYEQYF. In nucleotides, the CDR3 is TGCAGCGTTCGGGGGGGTGGCTACGAGCAGTACTTC.

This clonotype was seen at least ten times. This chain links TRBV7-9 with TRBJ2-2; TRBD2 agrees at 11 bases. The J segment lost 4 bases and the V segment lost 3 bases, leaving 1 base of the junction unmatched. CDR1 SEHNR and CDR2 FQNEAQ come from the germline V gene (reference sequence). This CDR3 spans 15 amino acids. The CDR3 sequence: CASSFGLAGTGELFF. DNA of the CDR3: TGTGCCAGCAGCTTCGGACTAGCGGGCACCGGGGAGCTGTTTTTT.

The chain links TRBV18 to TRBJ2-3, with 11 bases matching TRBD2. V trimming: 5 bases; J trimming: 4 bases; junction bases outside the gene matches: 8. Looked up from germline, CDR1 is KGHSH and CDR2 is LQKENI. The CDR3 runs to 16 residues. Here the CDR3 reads CASSYLLAGVADTQYF. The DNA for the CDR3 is TGTGCCAGCTCATACCTACTAGCGGGAGTGGCAGATACGCAGTATTTT.

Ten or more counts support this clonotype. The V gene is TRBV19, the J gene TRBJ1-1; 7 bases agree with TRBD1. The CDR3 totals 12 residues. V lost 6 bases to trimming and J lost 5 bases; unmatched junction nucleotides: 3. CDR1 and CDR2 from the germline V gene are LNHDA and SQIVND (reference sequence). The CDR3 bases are TGTGCCAGTAGGACAGGGATTACTGAAGCTTTCTTT. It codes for CASRTGITEAFF. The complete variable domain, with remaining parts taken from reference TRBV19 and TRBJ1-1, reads DGGITQSPKYLFRKEGQNVTLSCEQNLNHDAMYWYRQDPGQGLRLIYYSQIVNDFQKGDIAEGYSVSREKKESFPLTVTSAQKNPTAFYLCASRTGITEAFFGQGTRLTVV.

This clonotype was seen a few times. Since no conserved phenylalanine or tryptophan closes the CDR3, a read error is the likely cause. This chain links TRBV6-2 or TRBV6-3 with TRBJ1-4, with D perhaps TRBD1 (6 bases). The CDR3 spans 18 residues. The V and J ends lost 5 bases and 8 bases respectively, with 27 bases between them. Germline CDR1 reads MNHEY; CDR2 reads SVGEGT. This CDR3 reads CASSLRRGAAGLEEKLFL. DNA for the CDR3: TGTGCCAGCAGTCTCCGCCGGGGGGCGGCCGGTCTTGAGGAAAAACTGTTTTTA.

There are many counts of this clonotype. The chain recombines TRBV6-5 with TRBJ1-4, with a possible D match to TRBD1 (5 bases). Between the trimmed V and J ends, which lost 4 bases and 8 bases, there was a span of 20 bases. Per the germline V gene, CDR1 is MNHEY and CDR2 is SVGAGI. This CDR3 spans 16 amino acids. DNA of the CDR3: TGTGCCAGCAGTTTGAGGGGCGGGAGCCCCAGCGAAAAACTGTTTTTT. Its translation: CASSLRGGSPSEKLFF.

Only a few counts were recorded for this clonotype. The DNA of the CDR3 is TGTGCCAGCAGATTCGCGACACCGTACCAAGAGACCCAGTACTTC. Its translation is CASRFATPYQETQYF. The chain is built from TRBV12-3 or TRBV12-4 and TRBJ2-5; D call uncertain. The CDR3 is made up of 15 amino acids. V was trimmed by 6 bases and J by 0 bases, leaving 14 bases between them.

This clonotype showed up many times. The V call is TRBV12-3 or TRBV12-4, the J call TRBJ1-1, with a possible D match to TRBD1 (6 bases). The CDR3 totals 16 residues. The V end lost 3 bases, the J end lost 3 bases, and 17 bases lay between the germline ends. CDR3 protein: CASSFFAQRGDTEAFF. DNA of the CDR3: TGTGCCAGCAGTTTTTTTGCCCAAAGGGGGGACACTGAAGCTTTCTTT.

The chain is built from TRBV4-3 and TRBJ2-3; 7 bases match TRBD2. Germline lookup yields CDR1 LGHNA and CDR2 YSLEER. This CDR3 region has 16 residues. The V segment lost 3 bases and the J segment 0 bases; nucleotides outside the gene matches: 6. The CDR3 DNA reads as TGCGCCAGCAGCCACGGGACTACATCTAGCACAGATACGCAGTATTTT. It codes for CASSHGTTSSTDTQYF.

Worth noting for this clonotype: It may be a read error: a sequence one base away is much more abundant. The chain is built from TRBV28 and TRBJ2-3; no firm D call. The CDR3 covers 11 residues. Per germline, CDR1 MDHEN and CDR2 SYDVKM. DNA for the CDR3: TGTACCAGCAACAGCACAGATACGCAGTATTTT. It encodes CTSNSTDTQYF.

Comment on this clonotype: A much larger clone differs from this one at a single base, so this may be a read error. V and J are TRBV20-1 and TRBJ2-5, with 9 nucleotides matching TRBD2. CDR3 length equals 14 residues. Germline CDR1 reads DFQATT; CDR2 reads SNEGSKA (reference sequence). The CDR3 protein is CSARLAGVGETRYF. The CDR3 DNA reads TGCAGTGCTAGGTTAGCGGGAGTCGGGGAGACCCGGTACTTC.

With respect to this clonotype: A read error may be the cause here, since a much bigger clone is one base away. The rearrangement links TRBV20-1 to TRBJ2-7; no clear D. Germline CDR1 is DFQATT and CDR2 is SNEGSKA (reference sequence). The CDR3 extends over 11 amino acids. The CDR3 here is CSLFPLYEQYF. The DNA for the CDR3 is TGCAGCTTATTCCCCCTATACGAGCAGTACTTC.

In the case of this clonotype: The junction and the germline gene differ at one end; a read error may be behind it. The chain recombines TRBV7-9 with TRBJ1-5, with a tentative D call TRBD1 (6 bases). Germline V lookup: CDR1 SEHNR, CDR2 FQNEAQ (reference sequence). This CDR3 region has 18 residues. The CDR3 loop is CAGSGLGETGMGNQPQHF. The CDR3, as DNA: TGTGCCGGCAGTGGATTGGGAGAAACAGGGATGGGCAATCAGCCCCAGCATTTT. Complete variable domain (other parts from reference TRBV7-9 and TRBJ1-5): DTGVSQNPRHKITKRGQNVTFRCDPISEHNRLYWYRQTLGQGPEFLTYFQNEAQLEKSRLLSDRFSAERPKGSFSTLEIQRTEQGDSAMYLCAGSGLGETGMGNQPQHFGDGTRLSIL.

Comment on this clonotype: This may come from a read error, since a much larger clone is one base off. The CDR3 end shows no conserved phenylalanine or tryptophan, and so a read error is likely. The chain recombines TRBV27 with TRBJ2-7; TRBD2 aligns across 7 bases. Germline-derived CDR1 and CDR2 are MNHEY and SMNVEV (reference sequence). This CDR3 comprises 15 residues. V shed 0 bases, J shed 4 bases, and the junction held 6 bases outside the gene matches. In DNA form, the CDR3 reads TGTGCCAGCAGTTTATCTGCTAGCGGCATTTACGAGCAGTACTCC. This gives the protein CASSLSASGIYEQYS.